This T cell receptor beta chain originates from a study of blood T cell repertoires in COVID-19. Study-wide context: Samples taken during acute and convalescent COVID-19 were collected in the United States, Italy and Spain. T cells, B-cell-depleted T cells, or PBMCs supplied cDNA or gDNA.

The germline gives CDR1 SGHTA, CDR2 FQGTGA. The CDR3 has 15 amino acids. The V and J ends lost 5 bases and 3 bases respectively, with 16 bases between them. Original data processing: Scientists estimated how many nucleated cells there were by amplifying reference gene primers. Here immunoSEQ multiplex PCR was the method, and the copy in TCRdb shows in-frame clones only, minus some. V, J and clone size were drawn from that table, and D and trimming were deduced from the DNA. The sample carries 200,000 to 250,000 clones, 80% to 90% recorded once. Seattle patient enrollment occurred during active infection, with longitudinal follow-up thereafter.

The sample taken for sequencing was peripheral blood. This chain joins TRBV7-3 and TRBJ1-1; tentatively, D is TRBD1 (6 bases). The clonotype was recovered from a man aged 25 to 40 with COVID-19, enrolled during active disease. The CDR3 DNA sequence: TGTGCCAGCAGCCTACAGGGAAGTAGTGACACTGAAGCTTTCTTT. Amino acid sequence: CASSLQGSSDTEAFF.